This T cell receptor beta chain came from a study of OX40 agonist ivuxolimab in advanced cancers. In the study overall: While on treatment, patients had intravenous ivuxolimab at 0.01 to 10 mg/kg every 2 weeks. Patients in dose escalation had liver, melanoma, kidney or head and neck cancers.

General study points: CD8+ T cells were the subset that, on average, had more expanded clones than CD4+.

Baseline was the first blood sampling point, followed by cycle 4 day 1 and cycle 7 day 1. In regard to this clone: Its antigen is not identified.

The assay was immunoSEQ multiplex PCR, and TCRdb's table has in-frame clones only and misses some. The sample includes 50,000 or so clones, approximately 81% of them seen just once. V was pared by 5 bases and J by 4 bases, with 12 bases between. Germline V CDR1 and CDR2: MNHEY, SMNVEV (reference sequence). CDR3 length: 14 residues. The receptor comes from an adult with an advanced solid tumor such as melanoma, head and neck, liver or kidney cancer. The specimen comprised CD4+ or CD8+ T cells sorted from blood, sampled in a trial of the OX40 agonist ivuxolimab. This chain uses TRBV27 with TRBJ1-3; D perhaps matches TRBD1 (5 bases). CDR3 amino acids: CASSVTGPGNTIYF. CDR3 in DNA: TGTGCCAGCAGTGTAACGGGACCCGGAAACACCATATATTTT.